Below, one T cell receptor (beta chain) is given with its context. Treatment described: roughly 18 received Ad26.COV2.S at low or high dose, single or two shots; several received placebo; per-sample allocation not given. The samples were gathered on day 63 after the first injection of vaccine or placebo. This record belongs to a study of Ad26.COV2.S vaccination and SARS-CoV-2 variants. Profiled with immunoSEQ multiplex PCR; TCRdb holds only in-frame clones, not every one. The sample has some 320,000 clones; about 85% are singletons. With 0 bases removed from V and 2 bases from J, the gap between germline ends came to 4 bases. The germline gives CDR1 SGHRS, CDR2 YFSETQ. The CDR3 runs 13 residues.

The receptor's source is a person between 18 and 60 years old who received the Ad26.COV2.S COVID-19 vaccine or a placebo. This specimen consisted of peripheral blood, obtained in a trial of Ad26.COV2.S vaccine versus placebo. This sequence joins TRBV5-1 and TRBJ2-3; unclear D gene. In DNA, the CDR3 is TGCGCCAGCAGCTTGGCATACACAGATACGCAGTATTTT. Translated: CASSLAYTDTQYF.